This T cell receptor beta chain was observed in a study of blood T cell repertoires in COVID-19 (dated by TCRdb to about 2020). Study-wide context: Recovered participants in ImmuneRACE Cohort 3 were defined as having two consecutive negative NP/OP PCR tests, clearance from a healthcare professional, or resolution of symptoms. Samples covering the acute and convalescent phases of COVID-19 were provided by collaborators in the United States, Italy and Spain. The material from the prospective study consisted of cDNA or gDNA derived from T cells, B-cell-depleted T cells, or PBMCs. Deeply sampled blood TCRbeta repertoires from subjects exposed to, actively infected with, or recovered from COVID-19 were included in the dataset. A freely available public database, intended as a resource for researchers studying the immune response to SARS-CoV-2, is where the repertoires were released. The samples were drawn from two sources: the first 160 participants of the ongoing ImmuneRACE study, and 1,000 to 1,500 subjects contributed by 6 global collaborators. Sample metadata almost always included a de-identified subject ID, COVID-19 status, age in years and sex. HLA class I and class II types, where available, came from metadata supplied by the sample provider rather than from assay-based typing.

Enrolling through a virtual design, the prospective study's participants ranged in age from roughly 18 to 89 years and lived across roughly 24 United States geographic areas. In the prospective study, participants were assigned to cohorts based on the clinical history participants reported in a screening survey and a study questionnaire. Each participant in the prospective study had whole blood, serum and a nasopharyngeal or oropharyngeal swab collected by mobile phlebotomists. Additional blood draws and questionnaires over an approximately 2-month period could optionally be provided by prospective study participants. Blood samples from the prospective study were shipped frozen or at room temperature prior to DNA extraction. Paper-wide results and their limitations: Clinical and demographic metadata were provided uncurated, with the amount varying by source and participant.

The V end gives up 0 bases and the J end 0 bases, leaving 12 bases in the junction not matched to a gene. Reading from cysteine to phenylalanine, the CDR3 counts 20 amino acids. The entry retains the CDR3 DNA only, 60 bases that are in frame from base 1. From a lookup of the germline V gene, CDR1 and CDR2 are MNHEY and SVGEGT. TCRbeta CDR3 regions were amplified from genomic DNA using the immunoSEQ Assay, a bias-controlled multiplex PCR. Processing in the source paper ran as follows. Within the assay, amplification of reference gene primers was used to estimate how many nucleated cells each sample contained. Sequence reads were collapsed and filtered to measure the absolute abundance of every unique TCRbeta CDR3 rearrangement. For each sample, productive Simpson clonality was calculated as the square root of Simpson's diversity index across productive rearrangements. TCRdb obtained this table from immuneACCESS and retained in-frame rearrangements with V and J assigned. These tables miss some clones; where compared with another copy, unresolved V genes account for less than half of the shortfall, and the remainder is unexplained. The V and J calls and the clone size are those of that table, but D and trimming were determined from the DNA. This sample gives about 190,000 clones in total; roughly 86% of them show up just once. Jointly, the top ten make up around 23% of the sample.

In the case of this clone: No antigen is known for it. No much larger clone is present one base from it, and per-base qualities are unavailable.

The TCR sequence derives from a middle-aged woman in a cohort exposed to, infected with or recovered from COVID-19 (not recorded which). The rearrangement joined TRBV6-2 or TRBV6-3 to TRBJ2-1; TRBD2 matches 9 bases in the middle. Sequencing was carried out using PBMCs or T cells enriched from blood (not recorded which). DNA sequence: TGTGCCAGCAGTTACTCGAGGATAGCGGGAGCTCATAGCTCCTACAATGAGCAGTTCTTC. Its product reads: CASSYSRIAGAHSSYNEQFF.